Below, 27 T cell receptor beta chains from the same sample are listed, as sequenced in a study of OX40 agonist ivuxolimab in advanced cancers. Produced via immunoSEQ multiplex PCR; TCRdb's table is partial and in-frame only. The repertoire holds 60,000 to 65,000 clones, roughly 80% seen once, with roughly 2.1% in the top ten. Sample: CD4+ or CD8+ T cells sorted from blood, taken in a trial of the OX40 agonist ivuxolimab. The receptors come from an adult with an advanced solid tumor such as melanoma, head and neck, liver or kidney cancer.

This rearrangement joins TRBV6-1 to TRBJ2-7; TRBD2 aligns across 13 bases. V lost 3 bases and J lost 2; bases outside the gene matches: 1. The CDR3 consists of 15 residues. Germline CDR1 MNHNS, CDR2 SASEGT. CDR3 DNA: TGTGCCAGCAGTGAGGGACTAGCGGGGCCCTACGAGCAGTACTTC. This translates into CASSEGLAGPYEQYF.

The chain links TRBV19 to TRBJ1-2, with 12 nucleotides matching TRBD1. This CDR3 has 14 residues. CDR1 is LNHDA, CDR2 SQIVND, per germline (reference sequence). Germline trimming cut 3 bases from V and 6 bases from J; bases unmatched to any gene: 2. The CDR3 sequence is CASSMRDRGHGYTF. The CDR3 coding sequence is TGTGCCAGTAGTATGCGGGACAGGGGGCATGGCTACACCTTC. Full variable domain (remainder filled in from reference TRBV19 and TRBJ1-2): DGGITQSPKYLFRKEGQNVTLSCEQNLNHDAMYWYRQDPGQGLRLIYYSQIVNDFQKGDIAEGYSVSREKKESFPLTVTSAQKNPTAFYLCASSMRDRGHGYTFGSGTRLTVV.

This clone was seen just once. The chain uses TRBV19 and TRBJ1-1, with D perhaps matching TRBD1 (6 bases). Per the germline V gene, CDR1 is LNHDA and CDR2 is SQIVND (reference sequence). The CDR3 length is 16 residues. Trimming removed 2 bases from V and 0 bases from J, with 13 bases in between. The DNA for the CDR3 is TGTGCCAGTAGTATAACCTTGACAGGACTGAACACTGAAGCTTTCTTT. Encoded protein: CASSITLTGLNTEAFF. Full variable domain (missing parts from reference TRBV19 and TRBJ1-1): DGGITQSPKYLFRKEGQNVTLSCEQNLNHDAMYWYRQDPGQGLRLIYYSQIVNDFQKGDIAEGYSVSREKKESFPLTVTSAQKNPTAFYLCASSITLTGLNTEAFFGQGTRLTVV.

The table lists this clone with a count of one. The chain recombines TRBV5-1 with TRBJ1-1; 8 nucleotides align to TRBD1. Trimming cost V 0 bases and J 0 bases; bases outside gene matches: 4. Per germline, CDR1 SGHRS and CDR2 YFSETQ. The CDR3 runs 16 residues. CDR3 loop: CASSLGTGNMNTEAFF. CDR3 in DNA: TGCGCCAGCAGCTTGGGGACAGGGAACATGAACACTGAAGCTTTCTTT.

The V call is TRBV7-9, the J call TRBJ2-7; D is unclear. Trimming cost V 5 bases and J 3 bases, with 11 bases left between them. The CDR3 extends over 13 amino acids. Germline V CDR1 and CDR2: SEHNR, FQNEAQ (reference sequence). Here the CDR3 DNA reads TGTGCCAGCAGCAGAAGCGAATTCTACGAGCAGTACTTC. Amino acid sequence: CASSRSEFYEQYF.

The chain recombines TRBV4-1 with TRBJ2-2, with D possibly matching TRBD2 (6 bases). The CDR3 contains 16 residues. Per germline, CDR1 MGHRA and CDR2 YSYEKL. V lost 4 bases and J 0 bases, leaving 12 bases between the germline ends. The CDR3 nucleotides read TGCGCCAGCAGCCGACAAGCGGGCCCGAACACCGGGGAGCTGTTTTTT. Amino acids: CASSRQAGPNTGELFF.

This rearrangement joins TRBV18 to TRBJ2-1; 11 bases map to TRBD2. This CDR3 contains 14 residues. With V trimmed by 4 bases and J by 8 bases, 4 bases remained unmatched. Germline loops: CDR1 KGHSH, CDR2 LQKENI. The CDR3 loop is CASSLLAGDHEQFF. CDR3 in DNA: TGTGCCAGCTCACTACTAGCGGGGGATCATGAGCAGTTCTTC.

In its sample, this clone was seen once. This chain links TRBV6-6 with TRBJ2-2; 8 bases agree with TRBD1. J gave up 5 bases and V 8 bases, and 7 bases lay outside the gene matches. This CDR3 comprises 14 residues. Germline CDR1 reads MNHNY; CDR2 reads SVGAGI (reference sequence). CDR3 in amino acids: CASAGQAVTGELFF. In nucleotides, the CDR3 is TGTGCCAGCGCGGGACAGGCGGTTACCGGGGAGCTGTTTTTT.

This chain links TRBV2 with TRBJ1-5; the D gene is possibly TRBD1 (5 bases). From germline, CDR1 is SNHLY and CDR2 FYNNEI. The CDR3 is made up of 14 amino acids. V dropped 7 bases and J dropped 5 bases, with 15 bases sitting between them. CDR3 sequence: CASTPWGEHQPQHF. CDR3 sequence (DNA): TGTGCCAGCACCCCCTGGGGCGAACATCAGCCCCAGCATTTT.

This clone was seen just once. The chain's CDR3 is CASSLEGSYVGDQPQHF. In DNA form, the CDR3 reads TGTGCCAGCAGCTTAGAGGGGTCGTATGTTGGGGATCAGCCCCAGCATTTT. The chain employs TRBV7-2 and TRBJ1-5, with D possibly matching TRBD1 (5 bases). The CDR3 has 17 amino acids. Between the trimmed V and J ends, which lost 1 base and 5 bases, there was a span of 18 bases. From germline, CDR1 is SGHTA and CDR2 FQGNSA.

This chain links TRBV5-6 with TRBJ1-2; D not resolved. The length of the CDR3 is 14 residues. V was clipped by 0 bases and J by 0 bases, with 6 bases between them. Germline V gene lookup returns CDR1 SGHDT and CDR2 YYEEEE. CDR3 sequence: CASSLGRTNYGYTF. Here the CDR3 DNA reads TGTGCCAGCAGCTTGGGGAGGACTAACTATGGCTACACCTTC. Complete variable domain (other parts from reference TRBV5-6 and TRBJ1-2): DAGVTQSPTHLIKTRGQQVTLRCSPKSGHDTVSWYQQALGQGPQFIFQYYEEEERQRGNFPDRFSGHQFPNYSSELNVNALLLGDSALYLCASSLGRTNYGYTFGSGTRLTVV.

The chain employs TRBV29-1 and TRBJ2-3; D remains ambiguous. Between the trimmed V and J ends, which lost 6 bases and 2 bases, there was a span of 9 bases. Germline lookup yields CDR1 SQVTM and CDR2 ANQGSEA. The CDR3 totals 12 residues. For the CDR3, the DNA is TGCAGCGTGTGTAAAAACACAGATACGCAGTATTTT. Its translation is CSVCKNTDTQYF.

CDR3 sequence: CSHPGQGANVLTF. The CDR3, as DNA: TGCAGCCATCCGGGACAGGGGGCCAACGTCCTGACTTTC. The chain couples TRBV29-1 to TRBJ2-6, with TRBD1 matching 7 bases. J lost 4 bases, V lost 8 bases, and 5 bases had no gene match. This CDR3 has 13 amino acids. Germline assignment: CDR1 SQVTM and CDR2 ANQGSEA.

The chain uses TRBV5-4 and TRBJ1-1, with D possibly matching TRBD1 (6 bases). There are 15 residues in the CDR3. Trimming took 1 base from V and 1 from J, leaving 11 bases between them. Looked up from germline, CDR1 is SGHNT and CDR2 is YYREEE (reference sequence). This CDR3 is CASSLLDRPNTEAFF. CDR3 coding DNA: TGTGCCAGCAGCTTGTTGGACAGACCGAACACTGAAGCTTTCTTT.

J is TRBJ2-5 and V is TRBV7-8; TRBD1 matches at 9 bases. The CDR3 is 14 amino acids. Trimming removed 5 bases from V and 3 bases from J; junction bases left unmatched: 4. Germline CDR1 and CDR2: SGHVS and FQNEAQ. The CDR3 region is CASSPRTGEETQYF. DNA of the CDR3: TGTGCCAGCAGCCCGAGGACAGGGGAAGAGACCCAGTACTTC.

This clone was observed a single time. The J gene is TRBJ1-1, the V gene TRBV7-9, with a tentative D call TRBD1 (6 bases). V was trimmed by 1 base and J by 1 base, leaving 10 bases between them. Germline V lookup: CDR1 SEHNR, CDR2 FQNEAQ (reference sequence). There are 15 residues in the CDR3. CDR3 nucleotide sequence: TGTGCCAGCAGCTTAGTGCAACAGGGGAACACTGAAGCTTTCTTT. Its protein is CASSLVQQGNTEAFF.

This clone has a single count. The V call is TRBV10-3, the J call TRBJ2-1, with D possibly TRBD2 on 6 matching bases. The V and J ends lost 3 bases and 5 bases respectively, with 14 bases between them. Germline loops: CDR1 ENHRY, CDR2 SYGVKD. CDR3 length equals 15 residues. The CDR3 bases are TGTGCCATCAGTGAAGGAGGGAGAACTCACAATGAGCAGTTCTTC. Its protein product is CAISEGGRTHNEQFF.

V and J are TRBV5-1 and TRBJ1-1; D remains ambiguous. CDR1 and CDR2 (germline): SGHRS, YFSETQ. Trimming removed 2 bases at V and 3 bases at J, with 8 bases between. This CDR3 has 13 residues. DNA for the CDR3: TGCGCCAGCAGCTTACCCAGCGACACTGAAGCTTTCTTT. Protein: CASSLPSDTEAFF.

The chain combines TRBV6-5 with TRBJ1-2; 7 nucleotides align to TRBD1. Trimming cost V 0 bases and J 4 bases; bases outside gene matches: 5. Germline CDR1 is MNHEY and CDR2 is SVGAGI. The CDR3 length is 15 residues. The CDR3 nucleotides are TGTGCCAGCAGTTACTCGATGGGGACAGTCTATGGCTACACCTTC. Protein product: CASSYSMGTVYGYTF.

This clone was counted a few times. This CDR3 is CASSEVGGGFGGYTF. Written as DNA, the CDR3 is TGTGCCAGCAGTGAAGTTGGGGGAGGCTTTGGGGGCTACACCTTC. The chain links TRBV2 to TRBJ1-2, with D possibly matching TRBD1 (5 bases). With 1 base removed from V and 8 bases from J, the gap between germline ends came to 17 bases. The CDR3 runs 15 residues. Germline assignment: CDR1 SNHLY and CDR2 FYNNEI.

This clone was detected only a few times. The V and J genes are TRBV2 and TRBJ2-7, with TRBD2 matching over 8 bases. The junction had 3 bases not matched to a gene; V was cut back by 4 bases and J by 4 bases. Germline V gives CDR1 SNHLY, CDR2 FYNNEI. CDR3 length equals 13 residues. The CDR3 protein is CASSGTSQYEQYF. In nucleotides, the CDR3 is TGTGCCAGCAGTGGGACTAGCCAGTACGAGCAGTACTTC.

In this sample, this clone turned up a few times. This sequence joins TRBV6-6 and TRBJ2-7, with 7 bases lining up with TRBD2. Germline-derived CDR1 and CDR2 are MNHNY and SVGAGI (reference sequence). This CDR3 is 14 amino acids long. Trimming cost V 7 bases and J 2 bases; bases outside gene matches: 8. The CDR3 DNA is TGTGCCAGCAAACCAAGCGGGAACGCCTACGAGCAGTACTTC. Translated, it gives CASKPSGNAYEQYF.

The rearrangement links TRBV6-5 to TRBJ2-7; D may be TRBD1 (6 bases). Germline assignment: CDR1 MNHEY and CDR2 SVGAGI. This CDR3 is built from 13 residues. V lost 6 bases and J lost 6, with 15 bases in between. In nucleotides, the CDR3 is TGTGCCAGCAGGTTTTATTCAGGGGTCGAGCAGTACTTC. It encodes CASRFYSGVEQYF.

The chain carries TRBV5-4 and TRBJ2-1; 14 nucleotides line up with TRBD2. Losses at the gene ends were 0 bases for V and 12 bases for J; bases not matched to a gene: 8. CDR3 size: 16 residues. Germline lookup yields CDR1 SGHNT and CDR2 YYREEE (reference sequence). In DNA form, the CDR3 reads TGTGCCAGCAGCTTGGTCGGGACTAGCGGGAGTGGCGGGCAGTTCTTC. It yields the protein CASSLVGTSGSGGQFF.

This chain connects TRBV5-4 to TRBJ2-7, with 11 bases lining up with TRBD2. This CDR3 is built from 16 residues. V shed 2 bases, J shed 2 bases, and the junction held 6 bases outside the gene matches. CDR1 and CDR2 from the germline V gene are SGHNT and YYREEE (reference sequence). The CDR3, as DNA: TGTGCCAGCAGCTTTGGACTAGCGGGCGGCACCTACGAGCAGTACTTC. This translates into CASSFGLAGGTYEQYF.

V usage is TRBV5-1 and J usage is TRBJ2-1, with 14 positions matching TRBD2. V lost 7 bases, J lost 7 bases, and 7 bases stayed unmatched. This CDR3 has 15 amino acids. The V gene's germline CDR1 is SGHRS and CDR2 YFSETQ. CDR3 bases: TGCGCCAGCTTCGCCGGGACTAGCGGGGGAAATGAGCAGTTCTTC. Translating gives CASFAGTSGGNEQFF. The full variable domain, in which reference TRBV5-1 and TRBJ2-1 provide the parts outside the CDR3, is KAGVTQTPRYLIKTRGQQVTLSCSPISGHRSVSWYQQTPGQGLQFLFEYFSETQRNKGNFPGRFSGRQFSNSRSEMNVSTLELGDSALYLCASFAGTSGGNEQFFGPGTRLTVL.

This clone occurred once. The chain employs TRBV29-1 and TRBJ1-2; no clear D gene. The CDR3 consists of 11 residues. Germline CDR1 SQVTM, CDR2 ANQGSEA. V was trimmed by 7 bases and J by 1 base, leaving 7 bases between them. CDR3 in amino acids: CSGENNYGYTF. The DNA for the CDR3 is TGCAGCGGGGAGAATAACTATGGCTACACCTTC.